These 20 T cell receptor beta chains were all obtained from the same sample, sequenced in a study of vaccination and CD4 T cells after COVID-19. This sample's treatment: approximately 10-day PBMC culture with coronavirus spike peptide pools or control peptides (ViraFEST assay). Oncomine TCR Beta short-read sequencing was applied to DNA from cultured CD4+ T cells. TCRdb analysed the PCR reads with MiXCR anew, one entry per CDR3 protein. The sample comprises 23,000 or so distinct CDR3 sequences, roughly two thirds of which are singletons, and about a fifth rests with the top ten. No antigens are known for them. The sample consisted of CD4+ T cells from blood, cultured in vitro, taken after SARS-CoV-2 vaccination. These receptors came from a human donor who received a COVID-19 vaccine.

The chain uses TRBV3-1 and TRBJ1-6; 9 bases map to TRBD1. The germline gives CDR1 LGHDT, CDR2 YNNKEL (reference sequence). The CDR3 is made up of 14 amino acids. V lost 6 bases to trimming and J lost 6 bases; unmatched junction nucleotides: 3. DNA for the CDR3: TGTGCCAGCAGTAACAGGGGGCCTAATTCACCCCTCCACTTT. Protein product: CASSNRGPNSPLHF.

For the CDR3, the DNA is TGTGCCAGCAGTGGGGACAGGGGTGGCAATCAGCCCCAGCATTTT. Encoded protein: CASSGDRGGNQPQHF. This chain uses TRBV6-1 with TRBJ1-5, with 10 bases lining up with TRBD1. J lost 2 bases, V lost 4 bases, and 2 bases had no gene match. Germline lookup yields CDR1 MNHNS and CDR2 SASEGT. The CDR3 totals 15 residues.

The chain couples TRBV19 to TRBJ1-1; maybe TRBD1 (6 bases). V was trimmed by 8 bases and J by 1 base, leaving 11 bases between them. The CDR3 spans 13 residues. Germline V gene sequence: CDR1 LNHDA, CDR2 SQIVND (reference sequence). Written as DNA, the CDR3 is TGTGCCAGTGCCCCGGACAGGAACACTGAAGCTTTCTTT. Its protein is CASAPDRNTEAFF.

This chain uses TRBV6-1 with TRBJ2-3, with TRBD1 matching over 10 bases. The CDR3 totals 18 residues. V shed 3 bases and J 4 bases; nucleotides not matched to a gene: 13. CDR1 MNHNS and CDR2 SASEGT come from the germline V gene. The CDR3 reads CASSELFLGTGEADTQYF. As DNA, the CDR3 is TGTGCCAGCAGTGAGTTATTTTTGGGGACAGGGGAGGCAGATACGCAGTATTTT.

The chain carries TRBV7-9 and TRBJ1-2; 8 bases are shared with TRBD1. The CDR3 loop spans 14 amino acids. V trimming: 2 bases; J trimming: 6 bases; junction bases outside the gene matches: 5. From germline, CDR1 is SEHNR and CDR2 FQNEAQ (reference sequence). The CDR3 nucleotides read TGTGCCAGCAGCTTAAACTCAGGGGGCGATGGCTACACCTTC. Its protein is CASSLNSGGDGYTF.

This clonotype was detected only once. The V and J genes are TRBV24-1 and TRBJ2-1, with 12 bases fitting TRBD2. The V gene's germline CDR1 is KGHDR and CDR2 SFDVKD. The CDR3 has 16 residues. The ends lost 3 bases at V and 6 bases at J; junction bases unmatched: 5. The CDR3 reads CATSDPSGGAVNEQFF. The DNA for the CDR3 is TGTGCCACCAGTGATCCTAGCGGGGGGGCCGTCAATGAGCAGTTCTTC.

This clonotype was observed a handful of times. V usage is TRBV6-1 and J usage is TRBJ1-5, with 7 bases fitting TRBD1. This CDR3 is 15 amino acids long. The germline gives CDR1 MNHNS, CDR2 SASEGT. The V and J ends lost 5 bases and 6 bases, in that order; junction bases with no gene match: 10. The CDR3 sequence: CASSLDRARGQPQHF. CDR3 coding DNA: TGTGCCAGCAGTCTAGACAGGGCGAGGGGTCAGCCCCAGCATTTT.

This chain links TRBV30 with TRBJ1-5; 7 bases agree with TRBD1. The CDR3 runs to 13 residues. The germline CDR1 and CDR2 sequences are GTSNPN and SVGIG (reference sequence). The junction had 7 bases not matched to a gene; V was cut back by 4 bases and J by 7 bases. CDR3 region: CAWNRQGGQPQHF. CDR3 nucleotide sequence: TGTGCCTGGAACCGACAGGGCGGGCAGCCCCAGCATTTT.

The V and J genes are TRBV25-1 and TRBJ1-2; no firm D call. Trimming left V 4 bases short and J 0 bases short, with 9 bases between. Germline CDR1 and CDR2: MGHDK and SYGVNS. The CDR3 extends over 14 amino acids. CDR3 in amino acids: CASSGFTSNYGYTF. The DNA for the CDR3 is TGTGCCAGCAGTGGTTTTACCTCTAACTATGGCTACACCTTC.

The chain joins TRBV12-3 or TRBV12-4 to TRBJ1-1; the D gene is possibly TRBD1 (5 bases). Trimming took 3 bases from V and 2 from J, leaving 10 bases between them. The CDR3 covers 14 residues. The CDR3 protein is CASSLGVFNTEAFF. CDR3 sequence (DNA): TGTGCCAGCAGTTTGGGGGTCTTTAACACTGAAGCTTTCTTT.

The chain carries TRBV12-3 or TRBV12-4 and TRBJ2-2; 9 nucleotides align to TRBD1. The trim removed 6 bases at V and 9 bases at J, leaving 11 bases unmatched. The CDR3 is 15 residues long. CDR3 sequence: CASSLGQGSLRELFF. The CDR3 region has the DNA TGTGCCAGCAGCTTGGGACAGGGCTCTCTCCGGGAGCTGTTTTTT.

This clonotype was detected a few times. CDR3 in DNA: TGTGCCAGCAGCTCTAGACGGACTAATGAAAAACTGTTTTTT. This sequence encodes CASSSRRTNEKLFF. The rearrangement joins TRBV7-9 to TRBJ1-4; D call uncertain. V gave up 4 bases and J gave up 2 bases, with 8 bases separating them. Germline V CDR1 and CDR2: SEHNR, FQNEAQ (reference sequence). This CDR3 is 14 amino acids long. Using reference TRBV7-9 and TRBJ1-4 for the parts outside the CDR3, the full variable domain is DTGVSQNPRHKITKRGQNVTFRCDPISEHNRLYWYRQTLGQGPEFLTYFQNEAQLEKSRLLSDRFSAERPKGSFSTLEIQRTEQGDSAMYLCASSSRRTNEKLFFGSGTQLSVL.

This clonotype was observed a handful of times. The chain combines TRBV20-1 with TRBJ2-7; TRBD1 or TRBD2 may be the D gene (5 bases each). This CDR3 has 11 amino acids. CDR1 is DFQATT, CDR2 SNEGSKA, per germline (reference sequence). With 6 bases removed from V and 2 bases from J, the gap between germline ends came to 8 bases. CDR3 sequence reads: CSAEGPYEQYF. As DNA, the CDR3 is TGCAGTGCAGAGGGACCCTACGAGCAGTACTTC.

J is TRBJ1-6 and V is TRBV7-9; no firm D call. The CDR3 sequence is 15 residues long. Trimming removed 1 base from V and 7 bases from J, with 11 bases in between. Germline V gene data show CDR1 as SEHNR and CDR2 as FQNEAQ (reference sequence). The CDR3 region is CASSLVFGENSPLHF. CDR3 bases: TGTGCCAGCAGCTTAGTTTTCGGGGAGAATTCACCCCTCCACTTT.

The chain joins TRBV2 to TRBJ1-5; TRBD1 matches 7 bases. From germline, CDR1 is SNHLY and CDR2 FYNNEI. After removal of 5 bases from V and 4 bases from J, the junction contained 14 bases not matched to a gene. The CDR3 contains 17 residues. The CDR3 nucleotides read TGTGCCAGCAGTCCACCCCAAGGGGGCAAGGTGAATCAGCCCCAGCATTTT. Its translation: CASSPPQGGKVNQPQHF.

The J gene is TRBJ2-1, the V gene TRBV20-1, with 13 bases aligning to TRBD2. Germline assignment: CDR1 DFQATT and CDR2 SNEGSKA (reference sequence). The CDR3 spans 17 residues. The junction had 9 bases not matched to a gene; V was cut back by 5 bases and J by 2 bases. This CDR3 reads CSAHTSGGAPTYNEQFF. DNA for the CDR3: TGCAGTGCTCACACTAGCGGGGGGGCACCTACCTACAATGAGCAGTTCTTC.

The J gene is TRBJ2-5, the V gene TRBV4-2, with TRBD2 matching 7 bases. V shed 1 base, J shed 3 bases, and the junction held 5 bases outside the gene matches. CDR1 is LGHNA and CDR2 is YNFKEQ in the germline V gene. This CDR3 comprises 15 residues. This chain's CDR3 is CASSQGARGEETQYF. CDR3 DNA sequence: TGTGCCAGCAGCCAAGGGGCTCGGGGGGAAGAGACCCAGTACTTC.

Only a few counts were recorded for this clonotype. V usage is TRBV2 and J usage is TRBJ1-2; D remains unclear. This CDR3 is built from 14 residues. In germline, CDR1 is SNHLY, CDR2 FYNNEI. V lost 1 base and J lost 4, with 10 bases in between. For the CDR3, the DNA is TGTGCCAGCAGTGAAGAAGGAGGGCTCTATGGCTACACCTTC. The encoded protein is CASSEEGGLYGYTF.

CDR3 region: CAWTGGNYGYTF. The CDR3, as DNA: TGTGCCTGGACGGGGGGTAACTATGGCTACACCTTC. The rearrangement joins TRBV30 to TRBJ1-2; TRBD1 is a possible D gene (5 bases). Trimming took off 4 bases at V and 1 base at J, with 7 bases between the two ends. In germline, CDR1 is GTSNPN, CDR2 SVGIG (reference sequence). The CDR3 covers 12 residues.

This sequence joins TRBV12-3 or TRBV12-4 and TRBJ1-2; possible D gene TRBD1, 5 bases. The CDR3 is 16 residues long. Trimming took 5 bases from V and 0 from J, leaving 16 bases between them. CDR3 sequence reads: CASSRTFDRANYGYTF. In DNA, the CDR3 is TGTGCCAGCAGTCGTACCTTTGACAGAGCTAACTATGGCTACACCTTC.